This passage covers 15 T cell receptor beta chains from one sample sequenced in a study of blood T cell repertoires in COVID-19. Profiling relied on immunoSEQ multiplex PCR, and the TCRdb table lists in-frame clones only, not all of them. The table has 250,000 to 300,000 clones, 85% seen once. Sample: peripheral blood. The receptors were sampled from a man aged 50 or older with active or convalescent COVID-19.

The chain recombines TRBV25-1 with TRBJ2-2, with TRBD2 matching 13 bases. Germline assignment: CDR1 MGHDK and CDR2 SYGVNS. V was clipped by 1 base and J by 3 bases; unmatched bases: 2. The CDR3 spans 17 residues. CDR3 DNA: TGTGCCAGCAGTGAATGGGGACTAGCGGGACACACCGGGGAGCTGTTTTTT. This gives the protein CASSEWGLAGHTGELFF.

CDR3 in amino acids: CASSRSGPGTDTQYF. The CDR3 DNA sequence: TGTGCCAGCAGCCGGAGCGGCCCTGGCACAGATACGCAGTATTTT. The rearrangement joins TRBV6-2 or TRBV6-3 to TRBJ2-3, with a possible D match to TRBD2 (5 bases). CDR3 length: 15 amino acids. CDR1 and CDR2 (germline): MNHEY, SVGEGT. Trimming took off 6 bases at V and 1 base at J, with 14 bases between the two ends.

The genes are TRBV4-2 and TRBJ2-3, with no clear D. V was pared by 3 bases and J by 0 bases, with 10 bases between. Germline V gives CDR1 LGHNA, CDR2 YNFKEQ. This CDR3 has 15 amino acids. In nucleotides, the CDR3 is TGTGCCAGCAGCCAGGCCCGCACGAGCACAGATACGCAGTATTTT. This encodes CASSQARTSTDTQYF.

The chain uses TRBV13 and TRBJ1-1; 7 bases agree with TRBD1. CDR1 is PRHDT, CDR2 FYEKMQ, per germline (reference sequence). This CDR3 has 14 amino acids. With 4 bases clipped from V and 6 bases from J, the junction kept 8 bases outside the gene matches. The CDR3 loop is CASSSNRGKAEAFF. In nucleotides, the CDR3 is TGTGCCAGCAGCTCTAACAGGGGTAAAGCTGAAGCTTTCTTT.

The chain combines TRBV10-3 with TRBJ1-1; possible D gene TRBD1, 5 bases. This CDR3 contains 14 residues. Per germline, CDR1 ENHRY and CDR2 SYGVKD. V gave up 3 bases and J gave up 0 bases, with 8 bases separating them. CDR3 in DNA: TGTGCCATCAGTGACGGGGGGATGAACACTGAAGCTTTCTTT. The encoded protein is CAISDGGMNTEAFF.

The chain has TRBV6-6 and TRBJ2-7; 9 bases align to TRBD1. The ends lost 5 bases at V and 3 bases at J; junction bases unmatched: 8. CDR3 length: 15 residues. Germline V gene data show CDR1 as MNHNY and CDR2 as SVGAGI (reference sequence). The CDR3 protein is CASSTSGTGIYEQYF. The DNA of the CDR3 is TGTGCCAGCAGTACTTCCGGGACAGGGATCTACGAGCAGTACTTC.

The chain couples TRBV6-4 to TRBJ1-2, with 7 bases that match TRBD1. CDR1 and CDR2 (germline): MRHNA, SNTAGT. Losses at the gene ends were 5 bases for V and 3 bases for J; bases not matched to a gene: 6. This CDR3 has 14 amino acids. The CDR3 DNA is TGTGCCAGCAGTAGACGAGGGGGCGACTATGGCTACACCTTC. Protein product: CASSRRGGDYGYTF.

The chain joins TRBV28 to TRBJ2-7, with TRBD2 identical over 7 bases. V gave up 4 bases and J gave up 6 bases; unmatched junction bases: 6. This CDR3 is built from 13 residues. Germline V gives CDR1 MDHEN, CDR2 SYDVKM. The CDR3 sequence is CASSWGGKVEQYF. DNA for the CDR3: TGTGCCAGCAGTTGGGGAGGGAAAGTCGAGCAGTACTTC.

This rearrangement joins TRBV18 to TRBJ2-1; a possible D gene is TRBD1 (5 bases). The CDR3 is 13 amino acids. V dropped 4 bases and J dropped 5 bases, with 9 bases sitting between them. CDR1 KGHSH and CDR2 LQKENI come from the germline V gene. This chain's CDR3 is CASSLDTNNEQFF. The CDR3 coding sequence is TGTGCCAGCTCACTGGACACAAACAATGAGCAGTTCTTC.

The rearrangement links TRBV19 to TRBJ2-5; 7 bases are a match to TRBD2. The CDR3 has 15 amino acids. V shed 7 bases, J shed 5 bases, and the junction held 13 bases outside the gene matches. The germline V gene has CDR1 LNHDA and CDR2 SQIVND (reference sequence). As DNA, the CDR3 is TGTGCCAGTATGATCACCGGCGGGAGAGGTGAGACCCAGTACTTC. Residues: CASMITGGRGETQYF.

This chain uses TRBV30 with TRBJ1-4, with TRBD1 matching over 8 bases. V shed 5 bases, J shed 5 bases, and the junction held 7 bases outside the gene matches. The CDR3 loop spans 14 amino acids. Germline values: CDR1 GTSNPN, CDR2 SVGIG (reference sequence). The CDR3 DNA is TGTGCCTGGCTTAAGACAGGGGTAAATGAAAAACTGTTTTTT. Translated, it gives CAWLKTGVNEKLFF.

This chain joins TRBV4-3 and TRBJ1-5; 9 nucleotides align to TRBD1. The CDR3 is 15 residues long. Losses at the gene ends were 4 bases for V and 4 bases for J; bases not matched to a gene: 5. The germline gives CDR1 LGHNA, CDR2 YSLEER. CDR3: CASSLSGTGNQPQHF. The CDR3 DNA is TGCGCCAGCAGCCTATCCGGGACAGGGAATCAGCCCCAGCATTTT.

The chain has TRBV5-5 and TRBJ1-1, with D hard to call. CDR3 length equals 15 residues. Germline V gene sequence: CDR1 SGHKS, CDR2 YYEKEE (reference sequence). Trimming left V 4 bases short and J 2 bases short, with 15 bases between. The CDR3 DNA follows: TGTGCCAGCAGCCCCTTCGGAGGACTCAACACTGAAGCTTTCTTT. This sequence encodes CASSPFGGLNTEAFF.

This clone was seen a single time. J is TRBJ1-2 and V is TRBV27; 12 positions agree with TRBD1. The germline V gene encodes CDR1 MNHEY and CDR2 SMNVEV (reference sequence). There are 15 residues in the CDR3. Trimming took 2 bases from V and 7 from J; bases not matched to a gene: 5. CDR3 nucleotide sequence: TGTGCCAGCAGTTTAGCGGGACAGGGGGCTTCTGGCTACACCTTC. Translated: CASSLAGQGASGYTF.

Concerning this clone: One junction end does not reproduce the germline sequence, and a read error may be involved. The rearrangement links TRBV7-8 to TRBJ2-1; weak D call: TRBD1 (6 bases). CDR1 is SGHVS and CDR2 is FQNEAQ in the germline V gene. The CDR3 sequence is 12 residues long. The CDR3, as DNA: TGTGCCAGCTTCCCCCCGAACCGCGAGGGGGTCTTC. Translated: CASFPPNREGVF.